This is a list of T cell receptor beta chains from one sample in a study of blood T cell repertoires in COVID-19. This table comes from immunoSEQ multiplex PCR, and its TCRdb copy is limited to in-frame clones, with some not included. The table shows around 25,000 clones, with less than 75% occurring only once. The sample taken for sequencing was peripheral blood. These TCRs come from a human donor in a cohort sampled during active or convalescent COVID-19. CDR3s leave out the opening cysteine and the closing phenylalanine or tryptophan. Fields, in order: clone size, V gene, CDR3 protein. For some rows the clone size is stated as once, few or many, or as a class when expanded; others skip it.

size: .; V: TRBV5-6; CDR3: ASTTQRYGYT
size: .; V: TRBV15; CDR3: ATSRDSNRAGIQY
size: medium-sized; V: TRBV2; CDR3: ASSKARGNQPQH
size: few; V: TRBV2; CDR3: ASSQSTDTQY
size: .; V: TRBV11-2; CDR3: ASSHGLAGVETQY
size: .; V: TRBV6-2/TRBV6-3; CDR3: ASSSGGQPQH
size: .; V: TRBV5-1; CDR3: ASSSAPATNEKLF
size: .; V: TRBV6-2/TRBV6-3; CDR3: ASSSRRLAGEGNEQF
size: .; V: TRBV5-1; CDR3: ASSMTGGWGQPQH
size: .; V: TRBV13; CDR3: ASSQPGTSEQY
size: .; V: TRBV6-5; CDR3: ASSRQGVNTGELF
size: .; V: TRBV29-1; CDR3: SLWAPGTAVEAF
size: .; V: TRBV3-1/TRBV3-2; CDR3: ASSQGPLGGPQH
size: .; V: TRBV19; CDR3: ASSHGGFAPQH
size: few; V: TRBV18; CDR3: ASSPLVGDYGYT
size: .; V: TRBV3-1/TRBV3-2; CDR3: ASSQGGRLVYTTNTEAF
size: .; V: TRBV28; CDR3: ASSFQIAEAF
size: .; V: TRBV19; CDR3: ASSPFPRSFANTEAF
size: few; V: TRBV28; CDR3: ASSSRTVYLLGVWKQH
size: .; V: TRBV4-2; CDR3: ASSLRLAGVNEQF
size: .; V: TRBV4-2; CDR3: ASTRLADSYEQY
size: few; V: TRBV19; CDR3: ASSSSPGQTGKWDTEAF
size: few; V: TRBV27; CDR3: ASRLTGSPGQPQH
size: .; V: TRBV6-2/TRBV6-3; CDR3: ASSRITTGTSPSDTQY
size: .; V: TRBV28; CDR3: ASSPGPAIYEQY